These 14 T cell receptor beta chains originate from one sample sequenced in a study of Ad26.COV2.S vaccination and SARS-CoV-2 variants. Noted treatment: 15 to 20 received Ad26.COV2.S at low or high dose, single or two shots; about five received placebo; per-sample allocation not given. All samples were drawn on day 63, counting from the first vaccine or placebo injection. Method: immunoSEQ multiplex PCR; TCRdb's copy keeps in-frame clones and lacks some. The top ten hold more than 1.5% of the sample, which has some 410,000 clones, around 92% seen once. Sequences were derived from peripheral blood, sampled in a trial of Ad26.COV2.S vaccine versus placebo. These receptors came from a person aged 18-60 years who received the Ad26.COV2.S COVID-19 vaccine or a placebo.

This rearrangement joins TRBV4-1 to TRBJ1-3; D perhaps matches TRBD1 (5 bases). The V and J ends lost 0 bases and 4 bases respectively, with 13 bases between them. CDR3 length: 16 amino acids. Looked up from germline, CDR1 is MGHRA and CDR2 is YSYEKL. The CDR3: CASSQDGARWGNTIYF. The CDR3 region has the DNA TGCGCCAGCAGCCAAGACGGGGCTCGGTGGGGAAACACCATATATTTT.

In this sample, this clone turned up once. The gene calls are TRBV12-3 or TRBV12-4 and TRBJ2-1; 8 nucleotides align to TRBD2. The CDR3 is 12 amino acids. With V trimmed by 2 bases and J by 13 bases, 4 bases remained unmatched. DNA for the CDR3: TGTGCCAGCAGTTTACTAGCGGGCCAACAGTTCTTC. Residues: CASSLLAGQQFF.

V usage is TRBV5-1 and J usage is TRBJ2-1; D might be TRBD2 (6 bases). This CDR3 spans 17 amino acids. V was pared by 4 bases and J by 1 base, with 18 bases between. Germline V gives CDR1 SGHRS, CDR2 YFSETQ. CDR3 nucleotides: TGCGCCAGCAGCCTAATACCCCCTGCGGGGTCCTACAATGAGCAGTTCTTC. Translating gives CASSLIPPAGSYNEQFF.

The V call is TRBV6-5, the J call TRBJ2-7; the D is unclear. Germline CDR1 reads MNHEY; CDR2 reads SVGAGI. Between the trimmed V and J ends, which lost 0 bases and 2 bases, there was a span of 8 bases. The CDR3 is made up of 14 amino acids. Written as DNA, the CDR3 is TGTGCCAGCAGTTACTCGACAAGGGCCTACGAGCAGTACTTC. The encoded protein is CASSYSTRAYEQYF.

CDR3 nucleotides: TGCGCCAGCAGCCAAACTAGCGGGAGTTATCGCGAGCAGTTCTTC. As protein: CASSQTSGSYREQFF. This sequence joins TRBV4-1 and TRBJ2-1; 11 bases fit TRBD2. Losses at the gene ends were 2 bases for V and 10 bases for J; bases not matched to a gene: 7. CDR3 length: 15 residues. Germline values: CDR1 MGHRA, CDR2 YSYEKL.

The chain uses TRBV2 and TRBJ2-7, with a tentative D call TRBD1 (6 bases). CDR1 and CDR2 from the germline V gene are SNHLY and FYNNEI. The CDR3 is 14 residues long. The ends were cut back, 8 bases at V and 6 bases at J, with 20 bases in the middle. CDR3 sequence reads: CASRNWQGLPEQYF. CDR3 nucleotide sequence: TGTGCCAGCCGTAATTGGCAGGGGTTGCCCGAGCAGTACTTC. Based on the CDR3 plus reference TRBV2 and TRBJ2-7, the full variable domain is EPEVTQTPSHQVTQMGQEVILRCVPISNHLYFYWYRQILGQKVEFLVSFYNNEISEKSEIFDDQFSVERPDGSNFTLKIRSTKLEDSAMYFCASRNWQGLPEQYFGPGTRLTVT.

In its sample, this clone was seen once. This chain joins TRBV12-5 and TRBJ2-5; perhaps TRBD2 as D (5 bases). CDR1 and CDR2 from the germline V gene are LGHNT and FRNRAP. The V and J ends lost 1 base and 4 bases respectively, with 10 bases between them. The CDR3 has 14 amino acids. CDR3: CASGLGHGGETQYF. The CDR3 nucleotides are TGTGCTAGTGGTTTGGGACACGGAGGAGAGACCCAGTACTTC.

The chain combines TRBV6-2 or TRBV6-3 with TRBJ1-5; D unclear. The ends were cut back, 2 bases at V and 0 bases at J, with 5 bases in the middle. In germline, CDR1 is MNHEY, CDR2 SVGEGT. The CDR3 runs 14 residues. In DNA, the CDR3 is TGTGCCAGCAGTTACGGATTTAGCAATCAGCCCCAGCATTTT. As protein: CASSYGFSNQPQHF.

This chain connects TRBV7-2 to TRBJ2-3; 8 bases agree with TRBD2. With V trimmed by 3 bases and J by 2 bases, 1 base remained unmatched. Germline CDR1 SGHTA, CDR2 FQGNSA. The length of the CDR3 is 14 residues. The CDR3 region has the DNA TGTGCCAGCAGCTTCGGGGGGGTCACAGATACGCAGTATTTT. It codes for CASSFGGVTDTQYF.

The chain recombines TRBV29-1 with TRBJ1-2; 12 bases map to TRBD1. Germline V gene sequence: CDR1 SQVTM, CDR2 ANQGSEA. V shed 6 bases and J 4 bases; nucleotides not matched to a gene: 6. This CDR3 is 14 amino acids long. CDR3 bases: TGCAGCGTAGCTCAGGGACAGGGGGCCTATGGCTACACCTTC. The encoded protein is CSVAQGQGAYGYTF.

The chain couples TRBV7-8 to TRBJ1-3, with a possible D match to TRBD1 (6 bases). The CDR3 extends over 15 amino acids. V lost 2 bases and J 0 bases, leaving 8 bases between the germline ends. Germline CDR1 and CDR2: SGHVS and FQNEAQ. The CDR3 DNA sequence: TGTGCCAGCAGCTTACGAGGGGGCTCTGGAAACACCATATATTTT. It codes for CASSLRGGSGNTIYF.

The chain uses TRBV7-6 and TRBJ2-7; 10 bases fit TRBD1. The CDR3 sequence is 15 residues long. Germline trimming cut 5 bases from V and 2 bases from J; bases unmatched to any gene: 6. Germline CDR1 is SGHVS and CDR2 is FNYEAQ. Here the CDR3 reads CASSPTGQGAYEQYF. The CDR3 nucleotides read TGTGCCAGCAGCCCAACCGGACAGGGGGCCTACGAGCAGTACTTC.

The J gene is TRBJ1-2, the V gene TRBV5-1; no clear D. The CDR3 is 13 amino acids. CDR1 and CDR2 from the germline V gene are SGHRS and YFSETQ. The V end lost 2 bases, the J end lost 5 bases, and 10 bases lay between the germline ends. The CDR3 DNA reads TGCGCCAGCAGCTTCGACGGGGAATATGGCTACACCTTC. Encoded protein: CASSFDGEYGYTF.

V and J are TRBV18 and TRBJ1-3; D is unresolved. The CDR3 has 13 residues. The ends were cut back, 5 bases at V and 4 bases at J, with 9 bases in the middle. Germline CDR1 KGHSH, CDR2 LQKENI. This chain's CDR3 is CASSGGRGNTIYF. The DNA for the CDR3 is TGTGCCAGCTCAGGAGGGCGCGGAAACACCATATATTTT. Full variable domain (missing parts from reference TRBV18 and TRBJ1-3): NAGVMQNPRHLVRRRGQEARLRCSPMKGHSHVYWYRQLPEEGLKFMVYLQKENIIDESGMPKERFSAEFPKEGPSILRIQQVVRGDSAAYFCASSGGRGNTIYFGEGSWLTVV.